These T cell receptor beta chains were read from a single sample in a study of blood T cell repertoires in COVID-19. Profiled with immunoSEQ multiplex PCR; TCRdb holds only in-frame clones, not every one. Of roughly 240,000 clones in the sample, roughly 85% were seen once. Source material: PBMCs or T cells enriched from blood (not recorded which). The source is a woman between 45 and 60 years old with acute COVID-19. CDR3s leave out the opening cysteine and the closing phenylalanine or tryptophan. The D gene is left open where the match is weak.

cdr3_length,d_call,v_call,j_call,cdr3_aa
14,NA,TRBV3-1/TRBV3-2,TRBJ2-1,ASRGGVEGWGNEQF
15,TRBD2,TRBV7-6,TRBJ2-3,ASSFRTRGASPDTQY
16,TRBD1,TRBV19,TRBJ1-1,ASSIRGSGQGLGTEAF
14,TRBD1,TRBV5-8,TRBJ2-2,ASSSRGRANTGELF
13,NA,TRBV2,TRBJ1-1,ASSVVGGTNTEAF
17,NA,TRBV19,TRBJ1-5,ASSIVGAGRGLGNQPQH
12,NA,TRBV12-5,TRBJ1-1,ASGPNPLNTEAF
13,NA,TRBV7-8,TRBJ1-2,ASSFRDTANYGYT
12,NA,TRBV5-1,TRBJ2-7,ASSSQDSSYEQY
15,TRBD1,TRBV4-1,TRBJ1-3,ASSQDPGQAPGNTIY
12,NA,TRBV5-6,TRBJ1-6,ASSFPQGFSPLH
16,TRBD2,TRBV7-9,TRBJ2-1,ASSPPRTSGGLYNEQF
12,NA,TRBV5-1,TRBJ1-1,ASSLGGPGGEAF
11,NA,TRBV7-2,TRBJ1-1,ASSLTGVGEAF
11,NA,TRBV29-1,TRBJ2-3,SVRQGSTDTQY
14,TRBD2,TRBV16,TRBJ2-7,ASSQSMAGGPYEQY
14,TRBD1,TRBV7-6,TRBJ1-5,ASSLGTGNSNQPQH
12,NA,TRBV5-1,TRBJ1-1,ASSRTALNTEAF
11,TRBD1,TRBV29-1,TRBJ1-2,SVVREGAYGYT
14,NA,TRBV5-1,TRBJ2-7,ASSHGQTKSSYEQY
15,NA,TRBV10-3,TRBJ1-5,AISESWDISSNQPQH
10,NA,TRBV29-1,TRBJ1-2,SVTGGKGGYT
15,NA,TRBV5-1,TRBJ2-5,ASTPGGGAPSQETQY
13,TRBD2,TRBV7-2,TRBJ2-7,ASSLGLAGGQEQY
11,NA,TRBV5-6,TRBJ1-1,ASSLHMNTEAF
10,NA,TRBV30,TRBJ1-2,AWKAREESYT
13,TRBD1,TRBV15,TRBJ1-3,ATSSPGQIGNTIY
13,NA,TRBV9,TRBJ1-1,ASSVASRFGTEAF
15,NA,TRBV9,TRBJ1-2,ASSRRWGGDVDYGYT
13,TRBD1,TRBV7-9,TRBJ2-1,ASSFRQGDRNEQF
11,TRBD2,TRBV30,TRBJ2-3,ASGTSGPHTQY
13,TRBD1,TRBV19,TRBJ2-2,ASSTNRGNTGELF
14,NA,TRBV19,TRBJ1-2,ASSIEARLGYYGYT
11,NA,TRBV4-3,TRBJ1-2,ASSQDPGRGYT
16,TRBD1,TRBV24-1,TRBJ2-3,ATSDSPGQGESTDTQY
12,NA,TRBV30,TRBJ1-2,AWSLTNTGSGYT
15,TRBD2,TRBV4-1,TRBJ2-7,ASSQELAGSGSYEQY
13,TRBD1,TRBV19,TRBJ2-7,ASSGRGQGGNEQY
13,TRBD1,TRBV4-1,TRBJ2-7,ASSSSGTGPYEQY
10,NA,TRBV30,TRBJ2-7,AYHRAAGEQY
16,NA,TRBV2,TRBJ1-4,ASREGRRTLGTNEKLF
13,TRBD1,TRBV9,TRBJ2-2,ASSPGTAIDGELF
11,NA,TRBV6-1,TRBJ1-1,ASSDQGWTEAF
11,TRBD1,TRBV5-4,TRBJ1-4,ASSSQGREKLF
13,NA,TRBV6-1,TRBJ1-1,ASSSLRRPGTEAF
12,NA,TRBV5-1,TRBJ2-5,ASSLSSALETQY